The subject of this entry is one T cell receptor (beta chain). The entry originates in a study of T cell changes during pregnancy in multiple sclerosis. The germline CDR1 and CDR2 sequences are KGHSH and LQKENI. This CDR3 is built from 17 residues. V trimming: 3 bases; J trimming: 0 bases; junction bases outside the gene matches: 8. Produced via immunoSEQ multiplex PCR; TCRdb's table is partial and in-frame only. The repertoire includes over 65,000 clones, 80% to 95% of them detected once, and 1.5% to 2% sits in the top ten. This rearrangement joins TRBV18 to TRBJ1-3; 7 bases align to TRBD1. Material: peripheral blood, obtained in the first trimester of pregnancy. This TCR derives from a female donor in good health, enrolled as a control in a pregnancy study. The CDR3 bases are TGTGCCAGCTCACCCCTCGGACAGGCGCGCTCTGGAAACACCATATATTTT. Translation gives CASSPLGQARSGNTIYF.